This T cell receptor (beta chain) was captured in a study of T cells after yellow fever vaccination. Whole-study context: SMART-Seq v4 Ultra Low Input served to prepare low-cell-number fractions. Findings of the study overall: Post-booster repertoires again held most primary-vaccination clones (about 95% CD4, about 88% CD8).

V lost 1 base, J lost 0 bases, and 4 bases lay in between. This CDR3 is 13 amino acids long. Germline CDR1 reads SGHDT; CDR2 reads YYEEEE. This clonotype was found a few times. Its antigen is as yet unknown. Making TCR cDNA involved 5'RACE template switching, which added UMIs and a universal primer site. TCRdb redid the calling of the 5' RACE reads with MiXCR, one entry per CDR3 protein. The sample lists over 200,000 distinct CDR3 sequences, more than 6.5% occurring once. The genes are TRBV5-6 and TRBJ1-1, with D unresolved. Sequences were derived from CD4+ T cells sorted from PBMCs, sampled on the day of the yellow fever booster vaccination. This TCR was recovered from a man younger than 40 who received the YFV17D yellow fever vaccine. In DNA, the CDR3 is TGTGCCAGCAGCTTGCCCCTGAACACTGAAGCTTTCTTT. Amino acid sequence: CASSLPLNTEAFF.